This TCR beta chain was profiled in a study of T cell responses to AZD1222 COVID-19 vaccine. Germline CDR1 and CDR2: LGHDT and YNNKEL (reference sequence). The germline V and J ends were trimmed by 0 bases and 5 bases, with 16 bases remaining between them. The CDR3 length is 16 residues. Here immunoSEQ multiplex PCR was the method, and the copy in TCRdb shows in-frame clones only, minus some. The sample records approximately 150,000 clones, just under 90% being singletons. The sample here was peripheral blood, taken 28 days after the second dose of the MenACWY control vaccine. V usage is TRBV3-1 (or the pseudogene TRBV3-2) and J usage is TRBJ1-2; possibly TRBD1 for D (6 bases). The sequence was obtained from an adult who received the MenACWY meningococcal vaccine as a control. CDR3 region: CASSQEPGAPIYGYTF. The CDR3 DNA sequence: TGTGCCAGCAGCCAAGAGCCGGGGGCCCCAATTTATGGCTACACCTTC.